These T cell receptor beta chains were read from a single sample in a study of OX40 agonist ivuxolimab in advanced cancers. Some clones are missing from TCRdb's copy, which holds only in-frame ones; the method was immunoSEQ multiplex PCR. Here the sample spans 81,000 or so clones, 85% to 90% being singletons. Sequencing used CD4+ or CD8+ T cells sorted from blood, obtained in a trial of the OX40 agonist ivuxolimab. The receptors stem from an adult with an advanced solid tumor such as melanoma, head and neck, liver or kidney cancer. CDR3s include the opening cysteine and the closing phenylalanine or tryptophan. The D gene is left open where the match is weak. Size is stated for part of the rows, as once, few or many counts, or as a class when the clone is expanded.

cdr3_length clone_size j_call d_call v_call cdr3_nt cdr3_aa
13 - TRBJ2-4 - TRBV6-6 TGTGCCAGCAGGGATTTGGCCAAAAACATTCAGTACTTC CASRDLAKNIQYF
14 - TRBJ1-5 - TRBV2 TGTGCCAGCAGTGAAGTGGGACCTAATCAGCCCCAGCATTTT CASSEVGPNQPQHF
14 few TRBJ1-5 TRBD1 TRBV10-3 TGTGCCATCAGCCCGGGACAGGGGGACCAGCCCCAGCATTTT CAISPGQGDQPQHF
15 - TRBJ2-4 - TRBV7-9 TGTGCCAGCAGCTTAGGGCTCCCAAGTAGGTTGATTCAGTACTTC CASSLGLPSRLIQYF
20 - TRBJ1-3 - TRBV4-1 TGCGCCAGCAGCCTCTCCACCCTTGGAATGGACAGAATAGATACGAACACCATATATTTT CASSLSTLGMDRIDTNTIYF
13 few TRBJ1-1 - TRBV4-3 TGCGCCAGCAGCCAAGATCGGAACACTGAAGCTTTCTTT CASSQDRNTEAFF
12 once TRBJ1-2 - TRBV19 TGTGCCAGTAGTATCCCAGGGGCTGGCTACACCTTC CASSIPGAGYTF
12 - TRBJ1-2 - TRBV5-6 TGTGCCAGCAGCCAAGGACCCTATGGCTACACCTTC CASSQGPYGYTF
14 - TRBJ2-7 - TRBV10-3 TGTGCCATCACCGGGGGGCCGAGGATCAACGAGCAGTACTTC CAITGGPRINEQYF
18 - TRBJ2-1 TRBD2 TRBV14 TGTGCCAGCAGCCAAGAAGGGCTAGCGGGGGGGTCCTACAATGAGCAGTTCTTC CASSQEGLAGGSYNEQFF
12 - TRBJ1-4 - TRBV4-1 TGCGCCAGCAGCCAACTGAGGGAAAAACTGTTTTTT CASSQLREKLFF
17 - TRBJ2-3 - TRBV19 TGTGCCAGTTCACGGGCTAGTGGGGGGGCCGGGACAGATACGCAGTATTTT CASSRASGGAGTDTQYF
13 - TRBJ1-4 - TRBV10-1 TGCGCCAGCAGTGACTCCAGGGGCGAAAAACTGTTTTTT CASSDSRGEKLFF
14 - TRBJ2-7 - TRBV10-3 TGTGCCATCTCCTTCGGAACGGAGAGGTACGAGCAGTACTTC CAISFGTERYEQYF
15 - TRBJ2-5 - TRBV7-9 TGTGCCAGCAGCTTAGAACGGAGTAGGACGGGGGAGCAGTACTTC CASSLERSRTGEQYF
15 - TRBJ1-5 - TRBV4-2 TGTGCCAGCAGCCCCCGGGCGGGAATGGATCAGCCCCAGCATTTT CASSPRAGMDQPQHF
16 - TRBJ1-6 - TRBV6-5 TGTGCCAGCAGTTTTTCTGGGGCGGGGGGGAATTCACCCCTCCACTTT CASSFSGAGGNSPLHF
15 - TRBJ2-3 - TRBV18 TGTGCCAGCTCAAGCCCCAGCCTCAGCACAGATACGCAGTATTTT CASSSPSLSTDTQYF
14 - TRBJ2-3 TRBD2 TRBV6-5 TGTGCCAGCCGCCGGGGGGTGACCACAGATACGCAGTATTTT CASRRGVTTDTQYF
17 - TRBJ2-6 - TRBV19 TGTGCCAGTAGTATAGCCGCCAGCAGCTCTGGGGCCAACGTCCTGACTTTC CASSIAASSSGANVLTF
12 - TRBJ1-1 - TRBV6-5 TGTGCCAGCTCTAACACTGCCACTGAAGCTTTCTTT CASSNTATEAFF
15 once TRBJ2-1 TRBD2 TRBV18 TGTGCCAGCTCAGGACTAGCGGGGGAGTACAATGAGCAGTTCTTC CASSGLAGEYNEQFF
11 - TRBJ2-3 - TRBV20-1 TGCAGTGCTTACCGACAAGATACGCAGTATTTT CSAYRQDTQYF
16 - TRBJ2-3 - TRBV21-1 TGTGCCAGCAGCAAAGTGCGGGCCCTTTCCACAGATACGCAGTATTTT CASSKVRALSTDTQYF
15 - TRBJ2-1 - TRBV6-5 TGTGCCAGCACCTTAGATACCAGGGACCGGAATGAGCAGTTCTTC CASTLDTRDRNEQFF
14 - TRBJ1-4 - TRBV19 TGTGCCAGTAGTATTGGGGGAGATAATGAAAAACTGTTTTTT CASSIGGDNEKLFF
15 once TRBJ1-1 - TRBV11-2 TGTGCCAGCACCTTGACTGCCTCCGCGAACACTGAAGCTTTCTTT CASTLTASANTEAFF
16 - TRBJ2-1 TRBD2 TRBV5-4 TGTGCCAGCAGCTTGGGCGCCGGGGGGGCCGAGAATGAGCAGTTCTTC CASSLGAGGAENEQFF
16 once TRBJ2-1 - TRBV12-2 TGTGCAAGTCGCCACGGACAGTGGGGCAACTACAATGAGCAGTTCTTC CASRHGQWGNYNEQFF
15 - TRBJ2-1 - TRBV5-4 TGTGCCAGCAGCTTGGGTGGGCGTTTATACAATGAGCAGTTCTTC CASSLGGRLYNEQFF
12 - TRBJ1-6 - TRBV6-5 TGTGCCAGCAGTTACGAGGATTCACCCCTCCACTTT CASSYEDSPLHF
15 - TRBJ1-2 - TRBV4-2 TGTGCCAGCAGCCCAGGGGCAGACCCTTACTATGGCTACACCTTC CASSPGADPYYGYTF